A single T cell receptor (beta chain) is shown here with its context. As processed by the authors: Cell counts per sample came from amplifying reference gene primers. This table comes from immunoSEQ multiplex PCR, and its TCRdb copy is limited to in-frame clones, with some not included. The V and J calls and clone size come from that table; D and trimming were worked out from the DNA. The sample consists of 70,000 to 85,000 clones, around 88% of them appearing once. The data stem from a study of blood T cell repertoires in COVID-19. The wider study: The United States, Italy and Spain supplied acute and convalescent COVID-19 samples. PBMCs, B-cell-depleted T cells, or T cells provided the cDNA or gDNA that made up the material.

This clonotype was obtained from an elderly man with active or convalescent COVID-19. Sequenced sample: peripheral blood.

The CDR3 DNA reads TGCGCCAGCAGCACCATCGACAGGTCTCACACTGAAGCTTTCTTT. This sequence encodes CASSTIDRSHTEAFF. This sequence joins TRBV5-1 and TRBJ1-1; D is possibly TRBD1 (6 bases). The CDR3 has 15 residues. Germline CDR1 SGHRS, CDR2 YFSETQ. V dropped 4 bases and J dropped 3 bases, with 16 bases sitting between them.